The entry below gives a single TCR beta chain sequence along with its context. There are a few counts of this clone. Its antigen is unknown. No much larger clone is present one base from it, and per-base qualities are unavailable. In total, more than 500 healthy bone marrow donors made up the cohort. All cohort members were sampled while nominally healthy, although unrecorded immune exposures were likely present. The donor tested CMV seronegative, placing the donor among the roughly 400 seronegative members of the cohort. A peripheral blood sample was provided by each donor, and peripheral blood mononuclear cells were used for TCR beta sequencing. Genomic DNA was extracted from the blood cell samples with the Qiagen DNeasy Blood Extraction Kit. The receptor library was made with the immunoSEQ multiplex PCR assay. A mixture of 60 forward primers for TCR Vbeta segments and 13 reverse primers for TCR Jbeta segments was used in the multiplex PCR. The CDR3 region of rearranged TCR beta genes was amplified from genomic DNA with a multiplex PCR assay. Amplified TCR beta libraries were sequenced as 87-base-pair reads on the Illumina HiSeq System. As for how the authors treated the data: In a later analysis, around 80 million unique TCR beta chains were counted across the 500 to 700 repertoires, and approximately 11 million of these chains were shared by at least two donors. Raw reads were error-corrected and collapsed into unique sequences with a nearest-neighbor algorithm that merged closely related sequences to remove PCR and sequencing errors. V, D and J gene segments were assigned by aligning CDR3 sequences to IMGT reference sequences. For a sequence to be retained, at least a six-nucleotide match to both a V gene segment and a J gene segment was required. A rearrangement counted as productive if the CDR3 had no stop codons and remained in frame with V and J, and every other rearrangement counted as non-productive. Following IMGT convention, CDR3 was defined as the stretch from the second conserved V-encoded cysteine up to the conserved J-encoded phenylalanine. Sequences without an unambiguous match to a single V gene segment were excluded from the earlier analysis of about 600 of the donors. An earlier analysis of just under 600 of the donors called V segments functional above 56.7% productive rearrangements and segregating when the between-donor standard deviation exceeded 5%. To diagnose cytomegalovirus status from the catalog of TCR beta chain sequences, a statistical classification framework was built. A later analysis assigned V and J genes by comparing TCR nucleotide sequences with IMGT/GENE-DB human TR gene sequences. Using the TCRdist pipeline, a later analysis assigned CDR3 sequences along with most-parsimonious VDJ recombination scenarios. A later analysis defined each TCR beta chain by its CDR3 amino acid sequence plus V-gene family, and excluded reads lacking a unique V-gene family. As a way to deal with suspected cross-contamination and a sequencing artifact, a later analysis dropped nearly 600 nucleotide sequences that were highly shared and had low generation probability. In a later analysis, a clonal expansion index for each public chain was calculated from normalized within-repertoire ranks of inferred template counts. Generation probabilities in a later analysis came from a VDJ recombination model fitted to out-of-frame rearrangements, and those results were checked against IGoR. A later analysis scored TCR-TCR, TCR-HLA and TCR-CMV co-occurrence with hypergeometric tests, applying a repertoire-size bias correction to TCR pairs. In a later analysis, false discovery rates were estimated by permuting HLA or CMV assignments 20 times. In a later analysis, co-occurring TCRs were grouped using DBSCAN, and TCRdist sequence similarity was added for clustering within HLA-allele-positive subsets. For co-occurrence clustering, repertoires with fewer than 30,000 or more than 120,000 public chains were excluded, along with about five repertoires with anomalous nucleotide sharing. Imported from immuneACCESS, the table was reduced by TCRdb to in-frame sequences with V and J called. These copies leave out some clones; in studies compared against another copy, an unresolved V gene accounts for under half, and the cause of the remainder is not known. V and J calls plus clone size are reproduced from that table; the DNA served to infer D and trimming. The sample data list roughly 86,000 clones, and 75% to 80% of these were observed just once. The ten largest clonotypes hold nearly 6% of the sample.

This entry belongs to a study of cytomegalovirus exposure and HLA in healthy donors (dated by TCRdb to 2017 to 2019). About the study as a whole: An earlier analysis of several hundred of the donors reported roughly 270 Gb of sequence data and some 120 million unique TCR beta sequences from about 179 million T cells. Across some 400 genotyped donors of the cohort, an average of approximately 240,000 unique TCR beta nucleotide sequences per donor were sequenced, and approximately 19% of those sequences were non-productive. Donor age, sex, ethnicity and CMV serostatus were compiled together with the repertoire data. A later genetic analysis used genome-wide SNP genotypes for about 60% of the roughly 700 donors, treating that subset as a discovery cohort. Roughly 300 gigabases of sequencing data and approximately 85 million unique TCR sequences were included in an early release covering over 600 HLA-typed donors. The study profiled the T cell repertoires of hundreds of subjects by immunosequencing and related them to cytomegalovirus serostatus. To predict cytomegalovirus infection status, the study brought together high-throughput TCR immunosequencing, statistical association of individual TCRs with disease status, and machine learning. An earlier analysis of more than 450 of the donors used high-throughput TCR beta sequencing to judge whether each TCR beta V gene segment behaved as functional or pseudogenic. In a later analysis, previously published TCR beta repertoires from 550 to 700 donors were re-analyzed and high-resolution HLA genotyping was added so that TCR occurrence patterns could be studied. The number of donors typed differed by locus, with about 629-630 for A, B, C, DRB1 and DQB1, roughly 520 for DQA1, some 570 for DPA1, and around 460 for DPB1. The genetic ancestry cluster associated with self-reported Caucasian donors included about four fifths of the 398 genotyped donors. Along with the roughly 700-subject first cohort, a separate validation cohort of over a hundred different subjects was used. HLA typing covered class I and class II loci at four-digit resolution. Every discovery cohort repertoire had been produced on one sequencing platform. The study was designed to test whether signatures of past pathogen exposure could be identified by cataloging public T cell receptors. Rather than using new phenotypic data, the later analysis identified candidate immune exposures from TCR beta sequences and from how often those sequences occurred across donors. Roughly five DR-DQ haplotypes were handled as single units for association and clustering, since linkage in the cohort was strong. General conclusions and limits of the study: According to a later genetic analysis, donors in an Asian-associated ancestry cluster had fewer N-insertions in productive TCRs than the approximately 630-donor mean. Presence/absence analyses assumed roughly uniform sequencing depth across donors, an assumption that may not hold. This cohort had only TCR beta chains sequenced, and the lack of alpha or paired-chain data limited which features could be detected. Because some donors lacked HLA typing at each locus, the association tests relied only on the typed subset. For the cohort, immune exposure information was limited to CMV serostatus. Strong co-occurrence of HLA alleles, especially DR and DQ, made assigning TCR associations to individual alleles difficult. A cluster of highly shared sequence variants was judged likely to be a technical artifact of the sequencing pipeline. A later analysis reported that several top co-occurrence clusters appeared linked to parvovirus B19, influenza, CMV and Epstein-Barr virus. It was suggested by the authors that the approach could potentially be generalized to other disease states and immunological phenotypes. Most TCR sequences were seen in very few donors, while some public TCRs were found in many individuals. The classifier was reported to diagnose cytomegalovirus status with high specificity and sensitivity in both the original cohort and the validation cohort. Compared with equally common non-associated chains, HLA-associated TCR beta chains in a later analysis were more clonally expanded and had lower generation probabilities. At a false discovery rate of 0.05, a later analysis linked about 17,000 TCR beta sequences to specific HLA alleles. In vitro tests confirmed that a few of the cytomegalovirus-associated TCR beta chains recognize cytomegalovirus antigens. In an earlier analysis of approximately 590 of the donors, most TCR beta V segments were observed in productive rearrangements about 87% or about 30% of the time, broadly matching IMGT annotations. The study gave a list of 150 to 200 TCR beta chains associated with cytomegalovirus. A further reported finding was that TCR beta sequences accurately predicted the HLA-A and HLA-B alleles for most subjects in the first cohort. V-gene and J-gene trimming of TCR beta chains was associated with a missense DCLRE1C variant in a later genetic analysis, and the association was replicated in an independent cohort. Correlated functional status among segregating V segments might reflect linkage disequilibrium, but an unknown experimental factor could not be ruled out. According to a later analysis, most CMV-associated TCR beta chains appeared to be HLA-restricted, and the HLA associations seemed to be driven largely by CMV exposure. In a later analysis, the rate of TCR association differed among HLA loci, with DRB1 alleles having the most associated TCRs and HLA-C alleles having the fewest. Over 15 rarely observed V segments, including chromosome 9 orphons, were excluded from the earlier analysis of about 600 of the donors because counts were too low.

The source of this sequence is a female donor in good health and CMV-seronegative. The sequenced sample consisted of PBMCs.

The encoded CDR3 is CASSESSRNEQFF. The nucleotide sequence reads TGCGCCAGCAGTGAGTCCTCCCGGAATGAGCAGTTCTTC. The chain is made from TRBV10-1 and TRBJ2-1, with the D gene not confidently named. Per the germline V gene (reference sequence), WNHNN is the CDR1 and SYGVQD is the CDR2. V sheds 0 bases and J sheds 7 bases, leaving 7 bases between their ends. The CDR3 holds 13 amino acids from the cysteine to the phenylalanine. Kept here is only the CDR3 DNA, which spans 39 bases and is read in frame from base 1.